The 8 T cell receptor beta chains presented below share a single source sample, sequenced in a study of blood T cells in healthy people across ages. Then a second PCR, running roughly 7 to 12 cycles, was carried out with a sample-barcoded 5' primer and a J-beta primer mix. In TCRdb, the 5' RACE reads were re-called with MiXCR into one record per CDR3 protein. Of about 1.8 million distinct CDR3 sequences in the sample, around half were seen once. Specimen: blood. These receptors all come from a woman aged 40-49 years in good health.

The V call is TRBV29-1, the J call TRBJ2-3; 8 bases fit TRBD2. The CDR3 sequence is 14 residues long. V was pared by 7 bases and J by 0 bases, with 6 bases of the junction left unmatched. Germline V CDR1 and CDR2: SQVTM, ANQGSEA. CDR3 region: CSGGVAGSTDTQYF. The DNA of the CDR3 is TGCAGCGGGGGAGTAGCGGGGAGCACAGATACGCAGTATTTT.

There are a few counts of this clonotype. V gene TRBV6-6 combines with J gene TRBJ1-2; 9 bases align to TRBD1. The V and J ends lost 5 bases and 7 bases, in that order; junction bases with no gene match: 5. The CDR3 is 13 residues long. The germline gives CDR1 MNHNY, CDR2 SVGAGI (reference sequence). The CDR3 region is CASSLRDRAGYTF. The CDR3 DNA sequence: TGTGCCAGCAGTCTGCGGGACAGGGCTGGCTACACCTTC.

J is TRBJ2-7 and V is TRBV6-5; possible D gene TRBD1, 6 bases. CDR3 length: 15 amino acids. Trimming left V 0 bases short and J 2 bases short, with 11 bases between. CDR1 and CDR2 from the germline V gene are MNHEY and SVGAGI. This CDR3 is CASSYSGHNTYEQYF. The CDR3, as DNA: TGTGCCAGCAGTTACTCGGGACACAATACCTACGAGCAGTACTTC.

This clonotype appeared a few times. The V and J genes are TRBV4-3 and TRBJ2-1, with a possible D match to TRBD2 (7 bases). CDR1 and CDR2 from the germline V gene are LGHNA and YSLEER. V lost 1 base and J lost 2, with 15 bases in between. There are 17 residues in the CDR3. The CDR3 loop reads CASSQGKRGATYNEQFF. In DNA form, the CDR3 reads TGCGCCAGCAGCCAAGGAAAACGGGGGGCTACCTACAATGAGCAGTTCTTC.

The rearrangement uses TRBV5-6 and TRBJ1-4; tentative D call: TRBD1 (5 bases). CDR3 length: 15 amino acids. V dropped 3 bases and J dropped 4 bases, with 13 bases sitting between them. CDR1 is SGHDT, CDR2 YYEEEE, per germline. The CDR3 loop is CASSSLTEVNEKLFF. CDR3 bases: TGTGCCAGCAGCTCCTTGACAGAAGTTAATGAAAAACTGTTTTTT.

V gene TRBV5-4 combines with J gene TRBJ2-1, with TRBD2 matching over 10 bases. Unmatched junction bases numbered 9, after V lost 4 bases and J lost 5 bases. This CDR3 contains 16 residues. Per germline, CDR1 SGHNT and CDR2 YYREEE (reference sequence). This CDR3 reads CASSRSGGAPHNEQFF. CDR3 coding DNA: TGTGCCAGCAGCAGAAGCGGGGGGGCCCCACACAATGAGCAGTTCTTC.

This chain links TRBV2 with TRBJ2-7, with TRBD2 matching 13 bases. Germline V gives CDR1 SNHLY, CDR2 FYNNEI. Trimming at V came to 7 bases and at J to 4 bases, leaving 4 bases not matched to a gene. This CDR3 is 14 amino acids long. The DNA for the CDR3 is TGTGCCAGCATTCGACTAGCGGGGGGTTACGAGCAGTACTTC. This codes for CASIRLAGGYEQYF.

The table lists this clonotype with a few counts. CDR3: CSAGEGDLPYGYTF. The CDR3 region has the DNA TGCAGTGCTGGGGAGGGGGATCTACCCTATGGCTACACCTTC. The V and J genes are TRBV20-1 and TRBJ1-2, with D maybe TRBD1 (6 bases). The CDR3 runs to 14 residues. CDR1 is DFQATT and CDR2 is SNEGSKA in the germline V gene (reference sequence). V was shortened by 5 bases and J by 4 bases, with 17 bases between the two germline ends.